This T cell receptor (beta chain) was sequenced during a study of STAT5B mutations in CD4+ large granular lymphocyte leukemia (dated by TCRdb to 2022 to 2024). Regarding the complete study: Among the healthy controls, the CDR3 'QG' motif was associated with a particular HLA allele. The study compared the TCRbeta repertoires of patients with CD4+ T-cell large granular lymphocyte leukemia against those of healthy blood donors. Flow cytometry on FACSCanto II or FACSVerse showed that the purified fractions were more than 95% pure among lymphocytes.

The immunoSEQ assay at survey resolution was used to sequence TCRbeta rearrangements from genomic DNA. As for how the authors treated the data: In the TCR sequencing data, the lowest productive clonotype frequency that could be detected was 2.59 x 10-5. Analyses included only productive TCRbeta rearrangements, meaning complete and in-frame sequences. Sample clonality was computed as Simpson clonality in the immunoSEQ Analyzer version 3.0. Clones were grouped by frequency into very rare, small, medium, large (1-20%) or hyperexpanded (>20%) categories. OLGA 1.2.3 estimated generation probabilities, VDJtools produced V-gene circos plots, VDJdb was queried for specificities, and GLIPH identified CDR3 motifs. The table comes from immuneACCESS by way of TCRdb, which keeps in-frame sequences with V and J called. Part of the clones is missing from these tables; in studies checked, under half for an unresolved V gene and the rest for unknown reasons. That table supplies the V and J calls and clone size; D and trimming were determined from the DNA. For this sample the table gives about 40,000 clones, of which 81% were detected only once. The ten largest clonotypes hold 3% to 4% of the sample.

Overall study outcomes, separate from this receptor: TRBV06-family usage was enriched among the top patient clones (8/27) compared with healthy controls (2/35). CD4-sorted patient repertoires appeared more clonal than healthy CD4+ repertoires, and this difference persisted after removing the putative leukemic clones. The data were not HLA-matched, and the relatively small sample size could explain the higher clonality seen in CD4+ compared with CD8+ T-LGLL. Main leukemic clonotypes were private to each patient, although under 30% appeared at low frequency in other patients' non-leukemic repertoires.

The healthy controls were 37 blood donors, and the buffy coats of these donors were supplied by the Finnish Red Cross blood service. All TCR-sequenced material derived from peripheral blood: patient blood samples and healthy donor buffy coats. Ficoll-Hypaque gradient centrifugation was used to isolate peripheral blood mononuclear cells. Magnetic purification was used to isolate CD4+ cells from the buffy coats of the healthy controls. Genomic DNA was extracted with the Gentra Puregene Cell and Tissue kit and quantified on a Qubit 2.0 fluorometer. The CDR3, from cysteine to phenylalanine, totals 14 residues. The entry retains the CDR3 DNA only, 42 bases that are in frame from base 1. Trimming accounts for 4 bases at V and 2 bases at J, while the number of junction bases matched to no gene is 3. CDR1 and CDR2, per the germline V gene, are SGHAT and FQNNGV. Comments on this clone: No antigen is known for it. Base qualities are missing; no much larger clone stands one base away.

The chain was built from TRBV11-2 and TRBJ2-7; TRBD2 fits 9 bases in the junction. This receptor was obtained from a human donor in good health. Sequencing used CD4+ T cells from blood buffy coats. The CDR3 loop reads CASSSAGGTYEQYF. The nucleotide sequence reads TGTGCCAGCAGCTCCGCGGGGGGGACCTACGAGCAGTACTTC. Beyond the CDR3, the reference TRBV11-2 and TRBJ2-7 genes provide the residues; the full variable domain reads: EAGVAQSPRYKIIEKRQSVAFWCNPISGHATLYWYQQILGQGPKLLIQFQNNGVVDDSQLPKDRFSAERLKGVDSTLKIQPAKLEDSAVYLCASSSAGGTYEQYFGPGTRLTVT.